Sequencing of this TCR beta chain was carried out in a study of CD8 T cells in ankylosing spondylitis (TCRdb year 2017). At the level of the whole study: To find TCR variants linked to disease, the study profiled T cell receptor beta repertoires in ankylosing spondylitis patients and healthy donors. In total, the full study cohort was made up of 85 to 140 healthy donors and 25 ankylosing spondylitis patients. Peripheral blood was sampled, and synovial fluid was additionally collected from ankylosing spondylitis patients.

The run used an Illumina HiSeq 2500. Quantitative 5'-RACE with molecular barcodes was the method used to prepare the TCR beta libraries. For the original study's pipeline: To identify disease-linked TCR variants, a new computational method was used, one built on a probabilistic model of VDJ rearrangement. TCRdb redid the processing of the public reads, applying fastp at Q25 and MiXCR, and retained in-frame beta chains. One record per CDR3 amino acid sequence lists the most common genes and DNA. For this entry, the V and J calls and clone size follow TCRdb and not the study's own pipeline. The sample table records more than 300,000 distinct CDR3 sequences; around a tenth of these occur just once. Roughly 9.1% of the sample is held by the ten biggest clonotypes. V ends up 8 bases short and J 7 bases short, with an unmatched junction base count of 7. Spanning cysteine to phenylalanine, the CDR3 consists of 12 amino acids. CDR3 DNA only is kept here, 36 bases in frame from base 1. The CDR1 and CDR2 encoded by the germline V gene are SNHLY and FYNNEI.

This clonotype was found many times. What antigen it recognizes has not been identified. No much larger clone exists at a distance of one base, and base qualities are not known. Study-wide conclusions, independent of this receptor: Significant enrichment of the disease-linked clones was reported in matched synovial fluid samples from ankylosing spondylitis patients. A TCR beta motif made up of several highly homologous amino acid variants appeared to be characteristic of blood from ankylosing spondylitis patients. Some of the motif variants had been reported before in the synovial fluid and blood of reactive arthritis patients, a finding that suggests common disease-initiation mechanisms. In peripheral blood, the disease-linked clones were found at relatively low frequencies and had a CD8+ phenotype.

The sample was blood, either unsorted or a sorted T cell fraction (not recorded which). The chain joins TRBV2 to TRBJ1-1, and 7 bases in between align with TRBD1. The sequence derives from a female donor with ankylosing spondylitis or in good health (not recorded which). The CDR3 region: CASHRGVGEAFF. The base sequence is TGTGCCAGCCACAGGGGAGTAGGTGAAGCTTTCTTT.